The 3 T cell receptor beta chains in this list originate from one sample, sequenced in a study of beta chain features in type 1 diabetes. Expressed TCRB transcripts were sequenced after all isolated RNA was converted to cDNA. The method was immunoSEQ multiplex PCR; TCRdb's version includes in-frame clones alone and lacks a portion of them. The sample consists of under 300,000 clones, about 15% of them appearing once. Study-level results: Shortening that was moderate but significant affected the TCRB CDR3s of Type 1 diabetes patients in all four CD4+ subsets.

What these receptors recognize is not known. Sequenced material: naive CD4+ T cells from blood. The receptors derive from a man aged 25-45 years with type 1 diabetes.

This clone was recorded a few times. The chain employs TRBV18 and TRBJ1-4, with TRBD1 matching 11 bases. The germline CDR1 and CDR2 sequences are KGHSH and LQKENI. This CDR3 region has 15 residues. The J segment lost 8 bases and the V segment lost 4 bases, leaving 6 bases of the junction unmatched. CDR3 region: CASSLPGTGGEKLFF. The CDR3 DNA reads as TGTGCCAGCTCACTGCCCGGGACAGGGGGAGAAAAACTGTTTTTT.

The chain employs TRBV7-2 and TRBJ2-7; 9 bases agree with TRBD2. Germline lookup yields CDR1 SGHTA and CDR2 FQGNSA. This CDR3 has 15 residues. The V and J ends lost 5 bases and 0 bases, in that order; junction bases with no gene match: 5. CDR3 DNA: TGTGCCAGCAGCAATAGCGGGAGTCCCTCCTACGAGCAGTACTTC. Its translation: CASSNSGSPSYEQYF.

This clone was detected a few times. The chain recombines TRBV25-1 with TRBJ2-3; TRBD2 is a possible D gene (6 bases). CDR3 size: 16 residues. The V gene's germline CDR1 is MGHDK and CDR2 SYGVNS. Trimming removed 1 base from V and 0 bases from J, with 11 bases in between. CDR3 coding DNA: TGTGCCAGCAGTGAATTAGGGACTGCAAGCACAGATACGCAGTATTTT. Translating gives CASSELGTASTDTQYF.